These 29 T cell receptor beta chains were sequenced from one sample in a study of CD8+ T cells in alopecia areata. TCR sequencing used cDNA made by reverse transcription of extracted RNA. Assay used: immunoSEQ multiplex PCR; TCRdb lists only in-frame clones, some missing. The sample has 210,000 or so clones; 66% are singletons. As for treatment: oral pan-JAK inhibitor, 5-10 mg twice daily. The specimen comprised CD4+ T cells sorted from blood, sampled at week 44, from a patient treated with tofacitinib. These receptors all stem from a human donor with alopecia areata.

This clone was seen only a few times. The chain uses TRBV11-1 and TRBJ2-1; TRBD1 is a possible D gene (6 bases). The CDR3 is 15 residues long. Germline values: CDR1 SGHAT, CDR2 FQDESV (reference sequence). V gave up 4 bases and J gave up 0 bases, with 10 bases separating them. CDR3 residues: CASSYRVSSYNEQFF. CDR3 coding DNA: TGTGCCAGCAGCTACAGGGTTAGCTCCTACAATGAGCAGTTCTTC.

CDR3 DNA: TGTGCCAGCAGCTTACCCCCGGACAGGGATCGATCACCCCTCCACTTT. Protein product: CASSLPPDRDRSPLHF. The rearrangement uses TRBV7-6 and TRBJ1-6; 8 bases are shared with TRBD1. The CDR3 has 16 amino acids. V dropped 2 bases and J dropped 10; count of bases not matched to a gene: 10. Per germline, CDR1 SGHVS and CDR2 FNYEAQ.

CDR3 DNA sequence: TGTGCCAGCAGCTTAGGGCTCCCTGGGAACTATGGCTACACCTTC. This gives the protein CASSLGLPGNYGYTF. The chain is built from TRBV7-2 and TRBJ1-2; D gene ambiguous. Germline CDR1 is SGHTA and CDR2 is FQGNSA. Trimming shortened V by 1 base and J by 2 bases, and 11 bases separated the two germline ends. The CDR3 consists of 15 residues.

The chain joins TRBV7-3 to TRBJ2-2, with D possibly matching TRBD1 (5 bases). Germline CDR1 is SGHTA and CDR2 is FQGTGA. The V and J ends lost 3 bases and 5 bases respectively, with 7 bases between them. This CDR3 has 13 amino acids. CDR3 coding DNA: TGTGCCAGCAGCTTCCAGGGTACCGGGGAGCTGTTTTTT. Encoded protein: CASSFQGTGELFF.

The V and J genes are TRBV30 and TRBJ1-1, with TRBD1 identical over 11 bases. The CDR3 has 14 residues. Germline lookup yields CDR1 GTSNPN and CDR2 SVGIG (reference sequence). The junction had 7 bases not matched to a gene; V was cut back by 5 bases and J by 5 bases. This chain's CDR3 is CAWATGTGGTEAFF. CDR3 DNA: TGTGCCTGGGCAACCGGGACAGGGGGGACTGAAGCTTTCTTT. The whole variable domain, remainder taken from reference TRBV30 and TRBJ1-1, is SQTIHQWPATLVQPVGSPLSLECTVEGTSNPNLYWYRQAAGRGLQLLFYSVGIGQISSEVPQNLSASRPQDRQFILSSKKLLLSDSGFYLCAWATGTGGTEAFFGQGTRLTVV.

This chain uses TRBV25-1 with TRBJ2-3; 9 bases agree with TRBD2. V was pared by 4 bases and J by 0 bases, with 2 bases of the junction left unmatched. The length of the CDR3 is 15 residues. The V gene's germline CDR1 is MGHDK and CDR2 SYGVNS. The CDR3 loop reads CASSVAGVSTDTQYF. The DNA of the CDR3 is TGTGCCAGCAGTGTAGCGGGGGTGAGCACAGATACGCAGTATTTT.

The chain employs TRBV28 and TRBJ1-2; 7 nucleotides align to TRBD1. With 6 bases clipped from V and 7 bases from J, the junction kept 5 bases outside the gene matches. The CDR3 is 12 amino acids. Germline assignment: CDR1 MDHEN and CDR2 SYDVKM. Here the CDR3 reads CASRPTGFGYTF. DNA for the CDR3: TGTGCCAGCAGACCGACAGGGTTTGGCTACACCTTC.

Note on this clone: This sample includes further DNA sequences coding for the same CDR3. The rearrangement links TRBV29-1 to TRBJ2-3; D is possibly TRBD1 (5 bases). V was clipped by 2 bases and J by 3 bases, with 6 bases between them. Germline V gives CDR1 SQVTM, CDR2 ANQGSEA. The CDR3 is made up of 12 amino acids. CDR3 in amino acids: CSVEQGTDTQYF. In nucleotides, the CDR3 is TGCAGCGTTGAACAGGGTACAGATACGCAGTATTTT.

The genes are TRBV7-2 and TRBJ1-1; D is possibly TRBD1 (5 bases). The CDR3 is 13 residues long. V was shortened by 1 base and J by 6 bases, with 9 bases between the two germline ends. Per the germline V gene, CDR1 is SGHTA and CDR2 is FQGNSA. In nucleotides, the CDR3 is TGTGCCAGCAGCTTAGACAGGATGTCTGAAGCTTTCTTT. Translation gives CASSLDRMSEAFF.

The genes are TRBV5-6 and TRBJ2-4; 11 positions match TRBD1. This CDR3 is built from 15 residues. V shed 2 bases and J 7 bases; nucleotides not matched to a gene: 5. Per germline, CDR1 SGHDT and CDR2 YYEEEE. CDR3 loop: CASSLRTGGANIQYF. The CDR3 DNA is TGTGCCAGCAGCTTACGGACAGGGGGCGCGAACATTCAGTACTTC.

This rearrangement joins TRBV29-1 to TRBJ2-2; tentative D call: TRBD2 (6 bases). The germline gives CDR1 SQVTM, CDR2 ANQGSEA. CDR3 size: 12 residues. The V end lost 1 base, the J end lost 7 bases, and 7 bases lay between the germline ends. The CDR3 sequence: CSVEVGGGELFF. In DNA form, the CDR3 reads TGCAGCGTTGAAGTCGGGGGCGGGGAGCTGTTTTTT.

The J gene is TRBJ1-1, the V gene TRBV9; D is ambiguous. The germline V gene has CDR1 SGDLS and CDR2 YYNGEE. This CDR3 is 13 amino acids long. Trimming removed 0 bases at V and 8 bases at J, with 11 bases between. CDR3 DNA sequence: TGTGCCAGCAGCGTAGCGGGGTCCCACGAAGCTTTCTTT. This encodes CASSVAGSHEAFF.

A few counts support this clone. The CDR3 bases are TGTGCCAGCAGCATATTGAAAACAGGGATCGATGAGCAGTTCTTC. It is translated as CASSILKTGIDEQFF. The chain carries TRBV5-4 and TRBJ2-1; TRBD1 might be the D (6 bases). Looked up from germline, CDR1 is SGHNT and CDR2 is YYREEE (reference sequence). Trimming cost V 4 bases and J 8 bases, with 19 bases left between them. The CDR3 has 15 amino acids.

The chain is built from TRBV21-1 and TRBJ1-2. TRBV21-1 is described as a pseudogene. The length of the CDR3 is 13 residues. The CDR3 bases are TGTGCCAGCAGCAAACCCGGGATGAGCGGCTACACCTTC. Translated, it gives CASSKPGMSGYTF.

The chain combines TRBV29-1 with TRBJ2-7, with a tentative D call TRBD1 (5 bases). The CDR3 has 11 residues. Germline values: CDR1 SQVTM, CDR2 ANQGSEA. Trimming removed 4 bases at V and 5 bases at J, with 9 bases between. The CDR3 loop reads CSVAGHNEQYF. CDR3 bases: TGCAGCGTTGCAGGGCACAACGAGCAGTACTTC.

In DNA form, the CDR3 reads TGTGCCACCAGCAGAGAGGGACAGGGGCCCACAGATACGCAGTATTTT. The encoded protein is CATSREGQGPTDTQYF. The chain carries TRBV15 and TRBJ2-3; 10 bases align to TRBD1. The trim removed 0 bases at V and 2 bases at J, leaving 2 bases unmatched. This CDR3 has 16 residues. The germline gives CDR1 LNHNV, CDR2 YYDKDF (reference sequence).

This clone was seen a handful of times. The gene calls are TRBV15 and TRBJ1-5, with D perhaps matching TRBD1 (5 bases). The CDR3 consists of 15 residues. Germline V gene sequence: CDR1 LNHNV, CDR2 YYDKDF (reference sequence). V was cut by 0 bases and J by 4 bases, with 10 bases left in between. CDR3 sequence (DNA): TGTGCCACCAGCAGAGATCGGGGACCTAATCAGCCCCAGCATTTT. Its protein product is CATSRDRGPNQPQHF.

This clone is a singleton in its sample. V gene TRBV15 combines with J gene TRBJ1-2; a possible D gene is TRBD1 (6 bases). CDR1 LNHNV and CDR2 YYDKDF come from the germline V gene (reference sequence). The CDR3 is 14 amino acids. With 4 bases removed from V and 3 bases from J, the gap between germline ends came to 12 bases. The CDR3 nucleotides read TGTGCCACCAGCACCGCAGCAGGGGACTATGGCTACACCTTC. It specifies CATSTAAGDYGYTF.

V gene TRBV5-1 combines with J gene TRBJ1-5; D is unresolved. The CDR3 spans 15 residues. The ends were cut back, 4 bases at V and 5 bases at J, with 16 bases in the middle. Germline V gives CDR1 SGHRS, CDR2 YFSETQ. CDR3 region: CASSIGGKDHQPQHF. Written as DNA, the CDR3 is TGCGCCAGCAGCATTGGTGGGAAGGATCATCAGCCCCAGCATTTT.

This clone came up a few times. The J gene is TRBJ2-2, the V gene TRBV18; no reliable D call. Trimming took off 8 bases at V and 5 bases at J, with 6 bases between the two ends. The CDR3 extends over 11 amino acids. Germline-derived CDR1 and CDR2 are KGHSH and LQKENI. CDR3 sequence (DNA): TGTGCCAGCGGGAAGACCGGGGAGCTGTTTTTT. Protein sequence: CASGKTGELFF. The variable domain in full, completed from reference TRBV18 and TRBJ2-2, reads NAGVMQNPRHLVRRRGQEARLRCSPMKGHSHVYWYRQLPEEGLKFMVYLQKENIIDESGMPKERFSAEFPKEGPSILRIQQVVRGDSAAYFCASGKTGELFFGEGSRLTVL.

This chain connects TRBV29-1 to TRBJ2-2; D remains ambiguous. Germline lookup yields CDR1 SQVTM and CDR2 ANQGSEA. The germline V and J ends were trimmed by 2 bases and 6 bases, with 22 bases remaining between them. The CDR3 contains 17 residues. Written as DNA, the CDR3 is TGCAGCGTTGAAACAAATGAAGGGTCTTCTTGGGCCGGGGAGCTGTTTTTT. This codes for CSVETNEGSSWAGELFF.

The chain has TRBV2 and TRBJ2-4, with D unresolved. V was clipped by 4 bases and J by 0 bases, with 16 bases between them. In germline, CDR1 is SNHLY, CDR2 FYNNEI. There are 17 residues in the CDR3. The CDR3 nucleotides read TGTGCCAGCAGTGCAAGACGGACCGGTCTAGCCAAAAACATTCAGTACTTC. Protein product: CASSARRTGLAKNIQYF.

The chain joins TRBV5-1 to TRBJ2-1; 7 bases line up with TRBD1. Germline V gene sequence: CDR1 SGHRS, CDR2 YFSETQ. The CDR3 totals 15 residues. The J segment lost 5 bases and the V segment lost 4 bases, leaving 9 bases of the junction unmatched. The CDR3 bases are TGCGCCAGCAGCCCTAGACAGGGTTCGGACAATGAGCAGTTCTTC. As protein: CASSPRQGSDNEQFF. Based on the CDR3 plus reference TRBV5-1 and TRBJ2-1, the full variable domain is KAGVTQTPRYLIKTRGQQVTLSCSPISGHRSVSWYQQTPGQGLQFLFEYFSETQRNKGNFPGRFSGRQFSNSRSEMNVSTLELGDSALYLCASSPRQGSDNEQFFGPGTRLTVL.

The rearrangement links TRBV29-1 to TRBJ2-1, with no clear D. The CDR3 length is 13 residues. Germline assignment: CDR1 SQVTM and CDR2 ANQGSEA. V lost 1 base, J lost 0 bases, and 4 bases lay in between. For the CDR3, the DNA is TGCAGCGTTGAAGGGAGCTCCTACAATGAGCAGTTCTTC. It specifies CSVEGSSYNEQFF.

This clone has a handful of counts. The J gene is TRBJ1-1, the V gene TRBV5-1; D uncertain. This CDR3 has 12 amino acids. V was clipped by 1 base and J by 8 bases, with 9 bases between them. Looked up from germline, CDR1 is SGHRS and CDR2 is YFSETQ. The CDR3 DNA follows: TGCGCCAGCAGCTTGAATGACATCGAAGCTTTCTTT. It encodes CASSLNDIEAFF.

In regard to this clone: Distinct nucleotide sequences in the sample also encode this CDR3. V is TRBV7-2 and J is TRBJ2-5; 10 positions agree with TRBD2. Germline CDR1 reads SGHTA; CDR2 reads FQGNSA. CDR3 length: 15 amino acids. J gave up 6 bases and V 3 bases, and 7 bases lay outside the gene matches. The CDR3 loop is CASSLERGGVKTQYF. CDR3 sequence (DNA): TGTGCCAGCAGCTTGGAGCGGGGGGGCGTAAAGACCCAGTACTTC.

This clone was seen a single time. This chain links TRBV23-1 with TRBJ1-2, with D possibly TRBD1 on 5 matching bases. TRBV23-1 is sorted into the ORF group, with uncertain function. This CDR3 has 15 amino acids. The ends were cut back, 4 bases at V and 5 bases at J, with 17 bases in the middle. CDR3: CASSPRGEKGYGYTF. The CDR3, as DNA: TGCGCCAGCAGTCCCCGGGGGGAAAAGGGATATGGCTACACCTTC.

This clone was counted a few times. This chain links TRBV7-9 with TRBJ2-3, with D uncertain. V lost 1 base and J 8 bases, leaving 7 bases between the germline ends. This CDR3 comprises 12 residues. Per germline, CDR1 SEHNR and CDR2 FQNEAQ (reference sequence). CDR3 nucleotide sequence: TGTGCCAGCAGCTTAGATCGTGGTACGCAGTATTTT. Translation: CASSLDRGTQYF.

The rearrangement uses TRBV7-2 and TRBJ2-7; TRBD2 agrees at 9 bases. The CDR3 sequence is 16 residues long. The V segment lost 1 base and the J segment 3 bases; nucleotides outside the gene matches: 7. The germline V gene has CDR1 SGHTA and CDR2 FQGNSA. Here the CDR3 DNA reads TGTGCCAGCAGCTTAGGTGGGCTAGCGGGGCTCTACGAGCAGTACTTC. Encoded protein: CASSLGGLAGLYEQYF.